This T cell receptor (beta chain) was sequenced in a study of blood T cell repertoires in COVID-19. About the research overall: The study drew acute and convalescent COVID-19 samples from the United States, Italy and Spain. PBMCs, B-cell-depleted T cells, or T cells provided the cDNA or gDNA that made up the material.

Trimming cost V 4 bases and J 5 bases; bases outside gene matches: 15. The CDR3 length is 16 residues. Germline V lookup: CDR1 SGDLS, CDR2 YYNGEE. Authors' methods: Cell counts per sample came from amplifying reference gene primers. Profiling relied on immunoSEQ multiplex PCR, and the TCRdb table lists in-frame clones only, not all of them. V and J calls and clone size are those listed in that table; D and trimming were worked out from the DNA. The sample lists around 700,000 clones; more than 80% were seen once. The receptor's source is a woman aged 18-30 years with acute or convalescent COVID-19. The V gene is TRBV9, the J gene TRBJ2-7, with TRBD1 matching 7 bases. Sequenced input: peripheral blood. The CDR3 here is CASSRQGGPPLDEQYF. The CDR3 region has the DNA TGTGCCAGCAGCAGACAGGGTGGACCCCCACTTGACGAGCAGTACTTC.